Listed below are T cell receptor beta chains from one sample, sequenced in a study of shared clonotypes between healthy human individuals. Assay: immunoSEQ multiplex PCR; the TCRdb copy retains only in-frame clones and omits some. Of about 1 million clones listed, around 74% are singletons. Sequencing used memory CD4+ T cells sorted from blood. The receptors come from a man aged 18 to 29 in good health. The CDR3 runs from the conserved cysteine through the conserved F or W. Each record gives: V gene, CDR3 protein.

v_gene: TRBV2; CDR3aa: CASSVDRVSGNTIYF
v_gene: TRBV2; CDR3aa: CASTGLAGARGELFF
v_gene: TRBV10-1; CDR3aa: CASSDEGRSTEAFF
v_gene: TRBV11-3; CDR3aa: CASSLRGSYNEQFF
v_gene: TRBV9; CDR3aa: CASSVDLGTYEQYF
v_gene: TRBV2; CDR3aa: CASSGETVEQYF
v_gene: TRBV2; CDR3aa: CASSLGTGAPIQYF
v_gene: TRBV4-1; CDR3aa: CASGLQGETYEQYF
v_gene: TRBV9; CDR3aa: CASSVGWGNTDTQYF
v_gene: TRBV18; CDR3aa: CASSPSDQGNYEQYF
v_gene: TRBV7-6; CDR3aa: CASSFQENTGELFF
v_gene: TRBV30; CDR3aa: CAWTRTEMNTEAFF
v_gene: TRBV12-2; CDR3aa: CARGRVKAGYTF
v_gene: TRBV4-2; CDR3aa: CASSRGTGGPYEQYF
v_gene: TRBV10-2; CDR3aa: CASSEATGQQYF
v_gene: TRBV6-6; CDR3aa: CASGFNTGELFF
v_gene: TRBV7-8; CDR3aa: CASSLGQGARHEQYF
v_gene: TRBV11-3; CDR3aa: CASSKGGADRETQYF
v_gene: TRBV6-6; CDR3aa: CASSLDGNSPLHF
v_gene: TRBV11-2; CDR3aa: CASSLTVRTYEQYF
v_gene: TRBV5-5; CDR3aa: CASGRVIPPYEQYF
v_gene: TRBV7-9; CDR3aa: CASSLVGTGSNEKLFF
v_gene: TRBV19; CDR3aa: CASSSRLASNQPQHF
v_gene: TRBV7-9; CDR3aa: CASSADRAANEKLFF
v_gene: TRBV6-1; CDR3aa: CASSEREREGQETQYF
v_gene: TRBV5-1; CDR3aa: CASSFGGNTGELFF
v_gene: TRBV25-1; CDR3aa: CASNKQGRGYTF
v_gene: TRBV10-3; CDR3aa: CAISESRGGQPQHF
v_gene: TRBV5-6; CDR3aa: CASSLSVKLYQETQYF
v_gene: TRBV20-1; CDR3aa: CSATTSEMQYF
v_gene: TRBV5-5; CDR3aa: CASSLLSRGQETQYF
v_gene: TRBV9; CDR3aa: CASSPRGVARETQYF
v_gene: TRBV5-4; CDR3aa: CASSWSPQGQPQHF
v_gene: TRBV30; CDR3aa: CAWSLVSSYNSPLHF
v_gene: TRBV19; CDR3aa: CASKTGGRTDTQYF
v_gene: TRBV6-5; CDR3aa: CASSYSTRGPEQFF